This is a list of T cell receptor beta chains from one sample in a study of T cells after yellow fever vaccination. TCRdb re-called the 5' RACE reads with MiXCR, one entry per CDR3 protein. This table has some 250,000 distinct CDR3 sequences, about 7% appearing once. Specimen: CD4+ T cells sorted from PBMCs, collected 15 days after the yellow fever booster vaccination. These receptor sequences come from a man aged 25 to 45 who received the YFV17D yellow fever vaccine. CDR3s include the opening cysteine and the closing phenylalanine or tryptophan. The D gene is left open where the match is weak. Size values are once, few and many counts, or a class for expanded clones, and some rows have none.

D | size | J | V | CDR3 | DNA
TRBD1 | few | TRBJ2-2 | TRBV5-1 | CASSARTGNTGELFF | TGCGCCAGCAGCGCCAGGACAGGGAACACCGGGGAGCTGTTTTTT
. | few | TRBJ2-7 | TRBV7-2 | CASSPPMGEQYF | TGTGCCAGCAGCCCCCCGATGGGCGAGCAGTACTTC
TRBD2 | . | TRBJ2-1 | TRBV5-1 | CASSSSGSHNEQFF | TGCGCCAGCAGCTCCAGCGGGAGCCACAATGAGCAGTTCTTC
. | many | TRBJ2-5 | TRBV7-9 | CGAVSQETQYF | TGTGGAGCGGTGAGCCAAGAGACCCAGTACTTC
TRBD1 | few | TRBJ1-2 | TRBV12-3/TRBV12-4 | CASSLQGDFGYTF | TGTGCCAGCAGTCTACAGGGGGACTTCGGCTACACCTTC
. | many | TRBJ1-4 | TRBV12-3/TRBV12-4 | CASSLNFGEKLFF | TGTGCCAGCAGTTTAAACTTTGGGGAAAAACTGTTTTTT
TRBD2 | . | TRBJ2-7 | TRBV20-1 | CSAMTSGPEQYF | TGCAGTGCTATGACTAGCGGACCCGAGCAGTACTTC
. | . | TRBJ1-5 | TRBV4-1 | CASSPGVGLSNQPQHF | TGCGCCAGCAGCCCCGGGGTGGGACTTAGCAATCAGCCCCAGCATTTT
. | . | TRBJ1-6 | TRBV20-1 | CSADITGLSHSPLHF | TGCAGTGCCGATATTACAGGGCTCTCACATTCACCCCTCCACTTT
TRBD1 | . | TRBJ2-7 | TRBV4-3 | CASIQGTVYEQYF | TGCGCCAGCATCCAGGGGACAGTCTACGAGCAGTACTTC
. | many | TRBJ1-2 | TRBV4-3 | CASSQDQGRGPLGGYTF | TGCGCCAGCAGCCAAGATCAAGGCAGGGGACCGTTAGGGGGCTACACCTTC
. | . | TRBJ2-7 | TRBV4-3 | CASSQAGSVSYEQYF | TGCGCCAGCAGCCAAGCTGGATCGGTTTCCTACGAGCAGTACTTC
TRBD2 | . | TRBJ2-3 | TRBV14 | CASSQLGLAGLTDTQYF | TGTGCCAGCAGCCAACTCGGACTAGCGGGTCTCACAGATACGCAGTATTTT
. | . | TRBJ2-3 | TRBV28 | CASSLSGPGRTDTQYF | TGTGCCAGCAGTTTATCAGGACCAGGACGCACAGATACGCAGTATTTT
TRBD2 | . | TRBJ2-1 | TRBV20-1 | CCARDGAGGKYNEQFF | TGCTGTGCTAGAGATGGGGCGGGAGGAAAGTACAATGAGCAGTTCTTC
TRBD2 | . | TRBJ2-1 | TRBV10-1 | CASSGLAGLNEQFF | TGCGCCAGCAGTGGACTAGCGGGACTCAATGAGCAGTTCTTC
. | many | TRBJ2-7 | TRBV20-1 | CSARNRELTADEQYF | TGCAGTGCTAGAAACCGAGAGTTGACAGCCGACGAGCAGTACTTC
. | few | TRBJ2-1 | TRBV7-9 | CASSLGSSGGYNEQFF | TGTGCCAGCAGCTTAGGCTCCAGCGGAGGATACAATGAGCAGTTCTTC
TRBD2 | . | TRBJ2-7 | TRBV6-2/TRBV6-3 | CASRRTSAPYEQYF | TGTGCCAGCAGACGGACTAGCGCGCCCTACGAGCAGTACTTC
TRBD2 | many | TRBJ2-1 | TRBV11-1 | CASSSKQIAGGSTNEQFF | TGTGCCAGCAGCTCAAAACAAATAGCGGGAGGCTCGACGAATGAGCAGTTCTTC
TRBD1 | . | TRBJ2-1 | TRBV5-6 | CASSKKTGGPEQFF | TGTGCCAGCAGCAAAAAAACAGGGGGCCCTGAGCAGTTCTTC
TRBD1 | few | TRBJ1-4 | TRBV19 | CASGQGYEKLFF | TGTGCCAGTGGACAGGGGTATGAAAAACTGTTTTTT
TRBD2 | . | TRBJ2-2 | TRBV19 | CASRPRLAGTGELFF | TGTGCCAGTAGACCCCGGCTAGCGGGAACCGGGGAGCTGTTTTTT
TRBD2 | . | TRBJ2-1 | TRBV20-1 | CSARLAGGIANEQFF | TGCAGTGCTCGACTAGCGGGAGGGATTGCAAATGAGCAGTTCTTC
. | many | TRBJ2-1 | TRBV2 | CASSDSQLEQFF | TGTGCCAGCAGTGACAGTCAACTTGAGCAGTTCTTC
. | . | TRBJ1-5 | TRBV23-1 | CASGRWREGNQPQHF | TGCGCCAGCGGTCGGTGGCGGGAGGGGAATCAGCCCCAGCATTTT
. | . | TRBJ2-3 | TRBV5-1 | CASSGRGYTDTQYF | TGCGCCAGCAGCGGCAGGGGATACACAGATACGCAGTATTTT
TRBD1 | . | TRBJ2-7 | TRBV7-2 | CASSSGGQGAKEQYF | TGTGCCAGCAGCTCAGGCGGACAGGGGGCGAAAGAGCAGTACTTC
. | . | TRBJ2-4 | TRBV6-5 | CASRWTSGENIQYF | TGTGCCAGCCGTTGGACTTCGGGGGAAAACATTCAGTACTTC
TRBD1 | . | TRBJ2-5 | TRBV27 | CASSLSTGGRETQYF | TGTGCCAGCAGTTTAAGTACAGGGGGCAGAGAGACCCAGTACTTC
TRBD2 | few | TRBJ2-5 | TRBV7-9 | CASSLVLAGMQETQYF | TGTGCCAGCAGCTTAGTCCTAGCGGGGATGCAAGAGACCCAGTACTTC
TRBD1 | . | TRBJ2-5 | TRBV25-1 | CASSELPGTGEETQYF | TGTGCCAGCAGTGAATTACCCGGGACAGGGGAAGAGACCCAGTACTTC
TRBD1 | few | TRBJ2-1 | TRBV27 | CASNHEGDRVYNEQFF | TGTGCCAGCAACCATGAGGGGGACAGGGTCTACAATGAGCAGTTCTTC
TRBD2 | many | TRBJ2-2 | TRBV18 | CASSPSLAGAVGELFF | TGTGCCAGCTCACCCTCCTTAGCGGGAGCCGTCGGGGAGCTGTTTTTT
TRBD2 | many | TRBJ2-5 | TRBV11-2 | CASTHVGRSGSETQYF | TGTGCCAGCACCCATGTGGGACGAAGCGGGAGCGAGACCCAGTACTTC
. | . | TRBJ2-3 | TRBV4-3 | CASSQGRQGRYLTDTQYF | TGCGCCAGCAGCCAAGGGCGTCAGGGGCGTTATTTGACAGATACGCAGTATTTT
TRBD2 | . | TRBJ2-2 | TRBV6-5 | CASSRLAGGGTGELFF | TGTGCCAGCAGCAGGCTAGCGGGAGGAGGAACCGGGGAGCTGTTTTTT
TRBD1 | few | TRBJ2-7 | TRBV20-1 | CSAPPGQGLVQYF | TGCAGTGCACCGCCTGGACAGGGGTTGGTGCAGTACTTC
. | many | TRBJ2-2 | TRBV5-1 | CASSLLANTGELFF | TGCGCCAGCAGCCTCCTTGCGAACACCGGGGAGCTGTTTTTT
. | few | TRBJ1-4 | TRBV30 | CAWSVSGKLFF | TGTGCCTGGAGTGTATCCGGGAAACTGTTTTTT